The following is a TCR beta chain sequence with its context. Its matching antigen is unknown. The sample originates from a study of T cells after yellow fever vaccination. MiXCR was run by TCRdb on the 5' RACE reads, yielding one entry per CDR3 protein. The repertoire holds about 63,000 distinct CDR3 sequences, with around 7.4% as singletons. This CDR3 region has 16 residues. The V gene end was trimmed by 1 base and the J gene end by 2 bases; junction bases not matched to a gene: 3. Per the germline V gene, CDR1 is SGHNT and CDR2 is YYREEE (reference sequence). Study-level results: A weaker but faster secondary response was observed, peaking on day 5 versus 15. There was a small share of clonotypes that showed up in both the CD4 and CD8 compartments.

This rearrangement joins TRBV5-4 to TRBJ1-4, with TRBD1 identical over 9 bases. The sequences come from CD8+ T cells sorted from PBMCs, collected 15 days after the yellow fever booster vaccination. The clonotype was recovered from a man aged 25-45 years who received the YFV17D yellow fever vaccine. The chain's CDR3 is CASSLRDRDTNEKLFF. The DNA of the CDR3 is TGTGCCAGCAGCTTGAGGGACAGGGACACTAATGAAAAACTGTTTTTT.